This TCR beta chain was identified in a study of T cells in Graves' hyperthyroidism and ophthalmopathy. There were TCR beta CDR3 regions amplified from RNA transcripts. Using the HTBI primer set, a first-round RT-PCR was run on the TCR CDR3. One entry per CDR3 protein results from TCRdb running MiXCR on the multiplex PCR reads. Altogether fewer than 600,000 distinct CDR3 sequences are present, around 15% being singletons, with the ten largest covering around 13%. Comment on this clonotype: The antigen remains unidentified.

CDR1 LNHDA and CDR2 SQIVND come from the germline V gene (reference sequence). V lost 7 bases and J 0 bases, leaving 16 bases between the germline ends. This CDR3 spans 16 amino acids. The study's findings and limits: Onset of ophthalmopathy came a median around 7.1 months after the model predicted it.

The J gene is TRBJ1-3, the V gene TRBV19, with D unclear. The receptor was isolated from a woman in her thirties or forties with Graves' hyperthyroidism. Sequenced material: blood. CDR3 DNA sequence: TGTGCCAGTATGGCCGGCAGGCTCTACTCTGGAAACACCATATATTTT. As protein: CASMAGRLYSGNTIYF.